This entry lists 19 T cell receptor beta chains sequenced from one sample in a study of Tregs in tolerant kidney transplant recipients. Using immunoSEQ multiplex PCR, the repertoire was profiled, and TCRdb retains in-frame clones only, with some absent. Here the sample spans about 120,000 clones, roughly nine tenths being singletons. Input material: CD4+ T cells from blood. Receptor source: a human donor in good health.

The gene calls are TRBV19 and TRBJ2-7; no clear D. The germline CDR1 and CDR2 sequences are LNHDA and SQIVND (reference sequence). Trimming removed 4 bases from V and 2 bases from J, with 3 bases in between. This CDR3 comprises 11 residues. Here the CDR3 DNA reads TGTGCCAGTAGTACCACCTACGAGCAGTACTTC. Amino acids: CASSTTYEQYF. Full variable domain (rest looked up from reference TRBV19 and TRBJ2-7): DGGITQSPKYLFRKEGQNVTLSCEQNLNHDAMYWYRQDPGQGLRLIYYSQIVNDFQKGDIAEGYSVSREKKESFPLTVTSAQKNPTAFYLCASSTTYEQYFGPGTRLTVT.

The gene calls are TRBV6-5 and TRBJ2-3, with D perhaps TRBD1 (6 bases). Germline V lookup: CDR1 MNHEY, CDR2 SVGAGI. The CDR3 covers 15 residues. V shed 4 bases and J shed 2 bases, with 13 bases lying between them. CDR3 sequence: CASSWGRGITDTQYF. CDR3 DNA: TGTGCCAGCAGTTGGGGCAGGGGAATCACAGATACGCAGTATTTT.

V and J are TRBV6-1 and TRBJ2-1, with D possibly being TRBD2 (6 bases). Trimming stripped 4 bases from V and 3 bases from J, with 13 bases between. The CDR3 has 15 residues. The V gene's germline CDR1 is MNHNS and CDR2 SASEGT. The CDR3: CASSGAPGDYNEQFF. The CDR3 nucleotides read TGTGCCAGCAGTGGGGCCCCGGGGGACTACAATGAGCAGTTCTTC.

This clone was observed once. The rearrangement links TRBV7-8 to TRBJ2-2, with TRBD2 matching 8 bases. Looked up from germline, CDR1 is SGHVS and CDR2 is FQNEAQ. The CDR3 sequence is 17 residues long. V lost 5 bases and J lost 6; bases outside the gene matches: 14. Here the CDR3 DNA reads TGTGCCAGCAGCCGGATACTGGGACTAGGAGGGGCCGGGGAGCTGTTTTTT. Its protein product is CASSRILGLGGAGELFF.

The rearrangement joins TRBV15 to TRBJ1-2, with 7 bases aligning to TRBD1. V lost 5 bases, J lost 4 bases, and 13 bases stayed unmatched. Per germline, CDR1 LNHNV and CDR2 YYDKDF (reference sequence). There are 16 residues in the CDR3. DNA of the CDR3: TGTGCCACCAGCGCCCGACAGGGCCCTGGAGTCTATGGCTACACCTTC. Its translation is CATSARQGPGVYGYTF. Complete variable domain (other parts from reference TRBV15 and TRBJ1-2): DAMVIQNPRYQVTQFGKPVTLSCSQTLNHNVMYWYQQKSSQAPKLLFHYYDKDFNNEADTPDNFQSRRPNTSFCFLDIRSPGLGDTAMYLCATSARQGPGVYGYTFGSGTRLTVV.

This chain connects TRBV5-6 to TRBJ1-4; the match to TRBD1 covers 7 bases. The germline gives CDR1 SGHDT, CDR2 YYEEEE. After removal of 0 bases from V and 7 bases from J, the junction contained 6 bases not matched to a gene. CDR3 length: 15 residues. Here the CDR3 reads CASSLGSGGSEKLFF. CDR3 DNA: TGTGCCAGCAGCTTGGGTTCAGGGGGAAGTGAAAAACTGTTTTTT.

This chain connects TRBV9 to TRBJ1-2; 12 positions agree with TRBD1. V lost 5 bases and J lost 6; bases outside the gene matches: 8. The germline gives CDR1 SGDLS, CDR2 YYNGEE. The CDR3 spans 15 residues. CDR3 protein: CASRTPGQGADGYTF. CDR3 DNA: TGTGCCAGCAGGACGCCGGGACAGGGGGCCGATGGCTACACCTTC.

J is TRBJ1-2 and V is TRBV6-1; weak D call: TRBD1 (6 bases). In germline, CDR1 is MNHNS, CDR2 SASEGT. Trimming removed 2 bases at V and 8 bases at J, with 9 bases between. The CDR3 is 12 amino acids. This CDR3 reads CASSETGSGYTF. The CDR3 region has the DNA TGTGCCAGCAGTGAAACAGGGAGCGGCTACACCTTC.

The V call is TRBV30, the J call TRBJ1-4, with D possibly being TRBD1 (6 bases). The CDR3 contains 15 residues. The germline CDR1 and CDR2 sequences are GTSNPN and SVGIG (reference sequence). Trimming took off 4 bases at V and 4 bases at J, with 16 bases between the two ends. The CDR3 region has the DNA TGTGCCTGGAACCAGGACAGAAACCTTAATGAAAAACTGTTTTTT. Translated, it gives CAWNQDRNLNEKLFF.

The V and J genes are TRBV7-8 and TRBJ1-5; the D is unclear. Germline-derived CDR1 and CDR2 are SGHVS and FQNEAQ. This CDR3 spans 15 amino acids. V was trimmed by 1 base and J by 3 bases, leaving 10 bases between them. The CDR3 nucleotides are TGTGCCAGCAGCTTAGTAGGCCGGCTCAATCAGCCCCAGCATTTT. Translating gives CASSLVGRLNQPQHF.

The rearrangement links TRBV2 to TRBJ1-1, with TRBD1 as a possible D gene (6 bases). V lost 3 bases and J lost 3, with 11 bases in between. The germline V gene has CDR1 SNHLY and CDR2 FYNNEI. The CDR3 has 14 amino acids. As DNA, the CDR3 is TGTGCCAGCAGTGAGCAAGGGGGTGACACTGAAGCTTTCTTT. This gives the protein CASSEQGGDTEAFF.

The chain is built from TRBV18 and TRBJ2-1, with TRBD2 identical over 13 bases. The CDR3 consists of 18 residues. Germline lookup yields CDR1 KGHSH and CDR2 LQKENI. The ends lost 8 bases at V and 0 bases at J; junction bases unmatched: 10. CDR3 protein: CASHSTSGRMDSYNEQFF. The CDR3 DNA reads as TGTGCCAGCCATTCGACTAGCGGGAGGATGGACTCCTACAATGAGCAGTTCTTC.

The chain employs TRBV29-1 and TRBJ2-7; 8 bases match TRBD1. The germline CDR1 and CDR2 sequences are SQVTM and ANQGSEA. Trimming at V came to 6 bases and at J to 0 bases, leaving 4 bases not matched to a gene. The CDR3 has 13 amino acids. The CDR3 coding sequence is TGCAGCGTCAACAGGGGGAGCTCCTACGAGCAGTACTTC. It encodes CSVNRGSSYEQYF.

The chain is built from TRBV5-1 and TRBJ2-5, with a possible D match to TRBD2 (5 bases). The CDR3 has 12 residues. Per the germline V gene, CDR1 is SGHRS and CDR2 is YFSETQ. V was trimmed by 7 bases and J by 2 bases, leaving 9 bases between them. CDR3 DNA: TGCGCCAGCGGACCGGGGCAAGAGACCCAGTACTTC. Translating gives CASGPGQETQYF.

J is TRBJ1-5 and V is TRBV19; 7 bases are a match to TRBD1. The CDR3 contains 16 residues. J gave up 4 bases and V 0 bases, and 6 bases lay outside the gene matches. Per the germline V gene, CDR1 is LNHDA and CDR2 is SQIVND (reference sequence). In nucleotides, the CDR3 is TGTGCCAGTAGTATAGATGGGGTCAGGGGGAATCAGCCCCAGCATTTT. This sequence encodes CASSIDGVRGNQPQHF.

The rearrangement joins TRBV5-8 to TRBJ1-4; D is unresolved. The length of the CDR3 is 15 residues. Per germline, CDR1 SGHTS and CDR2 YDEGEE. Trimming took off 0 bases at V and 1 base at J, with 7 bases between the two ends. For the CDR3, the DNA is TGTGCCAGCAGCTTGGGCCTGGGAACTAATGAAAAACTGTTTTTT. It translates to CASSLGLGTNEKLFF.

The chain employs TRBV5-5 and TRBJ1-5; a possible D gene is TRBD1 (6 bases). The CDR3 runs 14 residues. The V end lost 4 bases, the J end lost 4 bases, and 12 bases lay between the germline ends. Germline V gene sequence: CDR1 SGHKS, CDR2 YYEKEE (reference sequence). CDR3 DNA: TGTGCCAGCAGCCGGGACACAATAAATCAGCCCCAGCATTTT. Protein sequence: CASSRDTINQPQHF.

The V and J genes are TRBV18 and TRBJ2-7; possible D gene TRBD1, 5 bases. Trimming pared 4 bases from V and 4 bases from J, leaving 17 bases between. This CDR3 has 15 residues. Germline V lookup: CDR1 KGHSH, CDR2 LQKENI. The CDR3 bases are TGTGCCAGCTCACGGGGCGGACCCTATGGATACGAGCAGTACTTC. It translates to CASSRGGPYGYEQYF.

The rearrangement uses TRBV4-1 and TRBJ1-2, with D uncertain. The V gene lost 0 bases and the J gene lost 2 bases, with 10 bases spanning the gap. The CDR3 runs 15 residues. Germline values: CDR1 MGHRA, CDR2 YSYEKL. Here the CDR3 reads CASSQDHIGNYGYTF. The CDR3 DNA reads as TGCGCCAGCAGCCAAGATCATATAGGGAACTATGGCTACACCTTC.